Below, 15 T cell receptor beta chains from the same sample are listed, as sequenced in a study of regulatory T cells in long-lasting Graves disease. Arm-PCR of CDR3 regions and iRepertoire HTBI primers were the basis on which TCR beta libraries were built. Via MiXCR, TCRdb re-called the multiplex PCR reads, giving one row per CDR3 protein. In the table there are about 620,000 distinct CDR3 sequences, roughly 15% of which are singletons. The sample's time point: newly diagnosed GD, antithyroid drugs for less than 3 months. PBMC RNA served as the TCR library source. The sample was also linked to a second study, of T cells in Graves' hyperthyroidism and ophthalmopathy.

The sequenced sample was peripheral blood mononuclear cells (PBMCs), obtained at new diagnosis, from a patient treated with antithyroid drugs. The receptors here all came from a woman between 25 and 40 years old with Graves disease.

The CDR3 nucleotides read TGTGCCAGCAGCCAAGGACAGATCTACTCCTATAATTCACCCCTCCACTTT. Protein: CASSQGQIYSYNSPLHF. This rearrangement joins TRBV7-2 to TRBJ1-6, with a tentative D call TRBD1 (6 bases). V dropped 5 bases and J dropped 0 bases, with 14 bases sitting between them. Per germline, CDR1 SGHTA and CDR2 FQGNSA. This CDR3 has 17 amino acids.

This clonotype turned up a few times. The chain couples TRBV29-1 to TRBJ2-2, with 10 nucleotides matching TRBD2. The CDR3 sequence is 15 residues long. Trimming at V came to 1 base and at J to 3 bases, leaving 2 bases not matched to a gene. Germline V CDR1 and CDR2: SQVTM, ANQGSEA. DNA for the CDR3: TGCAGCGTTGAAGCAGCGGGAGGGTACACCGGGGAGCTGTTTTTT. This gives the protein CSVEAAGGYTGELFF.

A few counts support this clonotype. The CDR3 loop is CASSFSGRGDEQFF. DNA for the CDR3: TGTGCCAGCAGCTTTAGCGGGAGAGGCGATGAGCAGTTCTTC. The chain employs TRBV7-9 and TRBJ2-1; 9 bases match TRBD2. J lost 8 bases, V lost 3 bases, and 5 bases had no gene match. The CDR3 is 14 residues long. Germline assignment: CDR1 SEHNR and CDR2 FQNEAQ (reference sequence).

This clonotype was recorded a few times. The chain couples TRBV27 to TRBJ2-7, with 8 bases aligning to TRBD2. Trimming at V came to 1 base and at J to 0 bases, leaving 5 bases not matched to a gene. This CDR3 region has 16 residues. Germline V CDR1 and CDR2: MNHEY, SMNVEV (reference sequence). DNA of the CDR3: TGTGCCAGCAGTTTATTCCCAGCGGGAGTCTCCTACGAGCAGTACTTC. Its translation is CASSLFPAGVSYEQYF.

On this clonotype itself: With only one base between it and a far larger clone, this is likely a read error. The CDR3 reads CASSDETRDRDYEQYF. In DNA form, the CDR3 reads TGTGCCAGCAGTGACGAAACCCGGGACAGGGACTACGAGCAGTACTTC. The V gene is TRBV6-2 or TRBV6-3, the J gene TRBJ2-7; 9 bases are shared with TRBD1. The junction had 11 bases not matched to a gene; V was cut back by 5 bases and J by 3 bases. This CDR3 comprises 16 residues. The V gene's germline CDR1 is MNHEY and CDR2 SVGEGT.

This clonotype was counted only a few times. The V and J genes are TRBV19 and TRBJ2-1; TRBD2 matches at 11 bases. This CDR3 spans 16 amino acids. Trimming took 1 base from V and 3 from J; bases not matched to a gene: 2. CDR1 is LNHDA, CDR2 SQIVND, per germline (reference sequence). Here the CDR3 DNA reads TGTGCCAGTAGTATAGCCCTAGCGGGGGGCTACAATGAGCAGTTCTTC. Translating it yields CASSIALAGGYNEQFF.

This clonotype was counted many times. CDR3 in amino acids: CSFRGTGGGEAFF. CDR3 bases: TGCAGCTTTAGAGGGACAGGGGGCGGCGAAGCTTTCTTT. The chain uses TRBV29-1 and TRBJ1-1, with 12 bases matching TRBD1. Germline V gene data show CDR1 as SQVTM and CDR2 as ANQGSEA. The junction had 9 bases not matched to a gene; V was cut back by 8 bases and J by 8 bases. The CDR3 consists of 13 residues. The complete variable domain, with remaining parts taken from reference TRBV29-1 and TRBJ1-1, reads SAVISQKPSRDICQRGTSLTIQCQVDSQVTMMFWYRQQPGQSLTLIATANQGSEATYESGFVIDKFPISRPNLTFSTLTVSNMSPEDSSIYLCSFRGTGGGEAFFGQGTRLTVV.

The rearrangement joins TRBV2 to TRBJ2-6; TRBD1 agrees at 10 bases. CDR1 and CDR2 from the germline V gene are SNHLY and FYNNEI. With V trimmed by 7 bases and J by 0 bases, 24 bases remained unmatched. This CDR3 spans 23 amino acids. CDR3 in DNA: TGTGCCAGCAATAGTGCCGGCTGGACAGGGGGGACCAGCGGGCTCTCTGGGGCCAACGTCCTGACTTTC. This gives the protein CASNSAGWTGGTSGLSGANVLTF.

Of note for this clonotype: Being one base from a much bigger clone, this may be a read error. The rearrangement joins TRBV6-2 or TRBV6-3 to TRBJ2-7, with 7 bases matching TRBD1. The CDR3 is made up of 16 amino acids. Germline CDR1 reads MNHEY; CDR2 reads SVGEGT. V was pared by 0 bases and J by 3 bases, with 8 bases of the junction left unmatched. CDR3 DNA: TGTGCCAGCAGTTACTCGGTACGACAGGGAAACTACGAGCAGTACTTC. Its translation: CASSYSVRQGNYEQYF.

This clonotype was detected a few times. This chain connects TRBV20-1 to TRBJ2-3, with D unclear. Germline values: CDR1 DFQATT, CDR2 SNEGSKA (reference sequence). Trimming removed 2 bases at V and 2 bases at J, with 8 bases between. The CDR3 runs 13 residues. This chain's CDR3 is CSARLIFTDTQYF. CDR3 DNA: TGCAGTGCTAGACTGATATTCACAGATACGCAGTATTTT.

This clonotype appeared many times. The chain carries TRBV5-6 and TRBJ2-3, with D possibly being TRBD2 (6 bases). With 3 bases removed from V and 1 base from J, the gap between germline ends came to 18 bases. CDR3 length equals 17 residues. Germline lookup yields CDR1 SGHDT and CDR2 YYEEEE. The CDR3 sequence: CASSSLLGGKGTDTQYF. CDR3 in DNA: TGTGCCAGCAGCTCCCTCCTTGGCGGGAAGGGCACAGATACGCAGTATTTT.

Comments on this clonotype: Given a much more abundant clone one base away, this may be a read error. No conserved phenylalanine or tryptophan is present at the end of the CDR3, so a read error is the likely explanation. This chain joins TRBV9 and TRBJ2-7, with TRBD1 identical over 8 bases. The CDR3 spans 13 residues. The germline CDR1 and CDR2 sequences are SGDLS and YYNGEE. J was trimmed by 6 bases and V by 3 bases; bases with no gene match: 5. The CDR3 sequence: CASSGDRMAEQYL. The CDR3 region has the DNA TGTGCCAGCAGCGGGGACAGGATGGCCGAGCAGTACCTC.

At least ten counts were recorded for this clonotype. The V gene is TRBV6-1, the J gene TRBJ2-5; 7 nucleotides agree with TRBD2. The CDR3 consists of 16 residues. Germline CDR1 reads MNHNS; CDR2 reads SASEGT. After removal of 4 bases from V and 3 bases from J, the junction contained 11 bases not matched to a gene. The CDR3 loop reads CASSVMAGVAEETQYF. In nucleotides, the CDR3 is TGTGCCAGCAGTGTTATGGCGGGAGTTGCTGAAGAGACCCAGTACTTC.

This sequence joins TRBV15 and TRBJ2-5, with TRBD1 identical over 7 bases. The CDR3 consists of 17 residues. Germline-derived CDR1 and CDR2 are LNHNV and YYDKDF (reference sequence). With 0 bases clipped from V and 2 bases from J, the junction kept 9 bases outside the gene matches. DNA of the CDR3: TGTGCCACCAGCAGAGAAGGATGGGGCAGGGGGCAAGAGACCCAGTACTTC. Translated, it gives CATSREGWGRGQETQYF.

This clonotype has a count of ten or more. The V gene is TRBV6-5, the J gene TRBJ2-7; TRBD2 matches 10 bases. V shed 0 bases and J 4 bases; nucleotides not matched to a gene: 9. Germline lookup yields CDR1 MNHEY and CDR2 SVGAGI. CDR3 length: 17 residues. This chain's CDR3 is CASSYSGGVAGGYEQYF. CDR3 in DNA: TGTGCCAGCAGTTACTCGGGAGGGGTAGCGGGAGGATACGAGCAGTACTTC.